The entry below describes one T cell receptor (beta chain). The source of the sample is a study of glioma-infiltrating T cells after dendritic cell vaccination. Clones were sequenced by immunoSEQ multiplex PCR, and TCRdb holds only the in-frame ones, with some missing. This sample has about 91,000 clones, with approximately 75% found just once. As to time point: after dendritic cell vaccination, including at tumor progression/relapse. This sample comprised blood, obtained after dendritic cell vaccination. The clonotype comes from a human donor with glioblastoma.

The CDR3 sequence: CASSKEGRVPNTNTEAFF. The CDR3 bases are TGTGCCAGCAGCAAAGAGGGCAGGGTTCCCAACACGAACACTGAAGCTTTCTTT. V usage is TRBV21-1 and J usage is TRBJ1-1; the DNA was not compared with TRBD1, the D call given in the table. TRBV21-1 is a recognized pseudogene. The length of the CDR3 is 18 residues.